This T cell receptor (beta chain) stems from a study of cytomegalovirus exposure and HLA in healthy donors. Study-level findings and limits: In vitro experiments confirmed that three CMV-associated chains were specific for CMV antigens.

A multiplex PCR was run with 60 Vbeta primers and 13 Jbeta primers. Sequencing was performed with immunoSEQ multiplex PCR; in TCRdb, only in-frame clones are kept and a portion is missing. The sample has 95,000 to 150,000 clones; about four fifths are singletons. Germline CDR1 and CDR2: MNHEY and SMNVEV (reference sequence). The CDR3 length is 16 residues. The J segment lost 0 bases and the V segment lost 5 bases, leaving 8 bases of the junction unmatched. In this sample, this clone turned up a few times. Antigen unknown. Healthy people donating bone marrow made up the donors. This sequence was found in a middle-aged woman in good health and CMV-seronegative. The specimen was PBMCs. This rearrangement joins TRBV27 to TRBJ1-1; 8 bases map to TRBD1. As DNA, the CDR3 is TGTGCCAGCAGTCGATACGGACAGGGAATGAACACTGAAGCTTTCTTT. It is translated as CASSRYGQGMNTEAFF.